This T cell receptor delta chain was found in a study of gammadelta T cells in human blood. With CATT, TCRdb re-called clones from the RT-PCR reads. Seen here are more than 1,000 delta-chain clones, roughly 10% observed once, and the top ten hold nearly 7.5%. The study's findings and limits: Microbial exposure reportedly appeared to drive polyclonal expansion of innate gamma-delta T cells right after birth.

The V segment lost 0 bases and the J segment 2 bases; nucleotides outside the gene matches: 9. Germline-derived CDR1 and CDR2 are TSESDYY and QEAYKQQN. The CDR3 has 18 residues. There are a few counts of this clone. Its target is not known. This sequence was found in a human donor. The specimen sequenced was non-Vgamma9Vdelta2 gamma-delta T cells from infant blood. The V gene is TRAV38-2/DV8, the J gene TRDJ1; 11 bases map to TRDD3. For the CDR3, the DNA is TGTGCTTATAGGAGCGCGGGGTTCTGGGGGATACCGACCGATAAACTCATCTTT. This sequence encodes CAYRSAGFWGIPTDKLIF.